One and the same sample provided the 27 T cell receptor beta chains below, sequenced in a study of metastatic and nonmetastatic thyroid tumors. Every patient underwent thyroid surgery untreated. TCRdb re-called clones via MiXCR from the PCR reads. The data hold fewer than 4,500 clones, with roughly 35% observed a single time. Sample: tumor tissue. These receptors originate from a male donor with papillary thyroid cancer or a benign thyroid nodule (not recorded which). Some clones in this sample may be carry-over from other donors' samples.

This clone showed up just a few times. The CDR3 loop is CASSFSRNQPQHF. CDR3 sequence (DNA): TGTGCCAGCAGTTTTAGCCGCAATCAGCCCCAGCATTTT. V gene TRBV12-3 or TRBV12-4 combines with J gene TRBJ1-5; D not certain. Between the trimmed V and J ends, which lost 3 bases and 2 bases, there was a span of 5 bases. The CDR3 length is 13 residues.

The chain has TRBV28 and TRBJ2-2; TRBD2 matches at 10 bases. There are 14 residues in the CDR3. In germline, CDR1 is MDHEN, CDR2 SYDVKM. V lost 7 bases, J lost 14 bases, and 13 bases stayed unmatched. The CDR3 DNA follows: TGTGCCAGCAACTTAGCGGGAGGCACGTTTGGACTGTTTTTT. Its translation is CASNLAGGTFGLFF.

The J gene is TRBJ2-1, the V gene TRBV6-8; 7 bases are shared with TRBD2. V shed 6 bases, J shed 7 bases, and the junction held 15 bases outside the gene matches. This CDR3 contains 16 residues. Germline assignment: CDR1 MNHGY and CDR2 SAAAGT. CDR3 DNA sequence: TGTGCCAGCAGACCGCTAAGGAGCGGGGAACTAAATGAGCAGTTCTTC. Encoded protein: CASRPLRSGELNEQFF.

This chain links TRBV6-2 or TRBV6-3 with TRBJ2-7, with 9 nucleotides matching TRBD1. The CDR3 loop spans 14 amino acids. The V and J ends lost 6 bases and 2 bases, in that order; junction bases with no gene match: 5. CDR1 and CDR2 (germline): MNHEY, SVGEGT. In nucleotides, the CDR3 is TGTGCCAGCAGGTTCCGGGACAGGGCCTACGAGCAGTACTTC. Translated: CASRFRDRAYEQYF.

The chain links TRBV6-1 to TRBJ1-6; D remains unclear. Trimming pared 0 bases from V and 10 bases from J, leaving 13 bases between. CDR3 size: 15 residues. Germline loops: CDR1 MNHNS, CDR2 SASEGT. In nucleotides, the CDR3 is TGTGCCAGCAGTGAAGCGTCCGGGTTTCTATCACCCCTCCACTTT. Its protein product is CASSEASGFLSPLHF.

The chain employs TRBV20-1 and TRBJ2-7; 10 nucleotides line up with TRBD2. This CDR3 has 15 residues. With V trimmed by 1 base and J by 0 bases, 3 bases remained unmatched. Germline CDR1 DFQATT, CDR2 SNEGSKA (reference sequence). The CDR3 region has the DNA TGCAGTGCTAGAGGACTAGCGGGTATCTCCTACGAGCAGTACTTC. This sequence encodes CSARGLAGISYEQYF.

The chain uses TRBV19 and TRBJ1-2; D is perhaps TRBD1 (6 bases). Germline values: CDR1 LNHDA, CDR2 SQIVND (reference sequence). The CDR3 is 15 amino acids. The V and J ends lost 2 bases and 6 bases respectively, with 16 bases between them. The CDR3 spells CASSISARRGNGYTF. In nucleotides, the CDR3 is TGTGCCAGTAGTATATCCGCAAGAAGGGGGAATGGCTACACCTTC.

This chain links TRBV5-1 with TRBJ2-1; D ambiguous. V lost 2 bases to trimming and J lost 4 bases, with 10 bases between them. The CDR3 contains 14 residues. In germline, CDR1 is SGHRS, CDR2 YFSETQ. CDR3 amino acids: CASSLAPSYNEQFF. CDR3 sequence (DNA): TGCGCCAGCAGCTTAGCACCGTCGTACAATGAGCAGTTCTTC.

A remark on this clone: An end of the junction differs from the germline gene, which may be a read error. This rearrangement joins TRBV7-7 to TRBJ2-2, with TRBD1 identical over 10 bases. Germline CDR1 and CDR2: SSHAT and FNYEAQ (reference sequence). The CDR3 runs 17 residues. CDR3 coding DNA: TGTGCTAGCAGCTTAGAAGGACAGGGGGGTAACACCGGGGAGCTGTTTTTT. Protein product: CASSLEGQGGNTGELFF. Together with reference TRBV7-7 and TRBJ2-2, the CDR3 gives the full variable domain: GAGVSQSPRYKVTKRGQDVTLRCDPISSHATLYWYQQALGQGPEFLTYFNYEAQPDKSGLPSDRFSAERPEGSISTLTIQRTEQRDSAMYRCASSLEGQGGNTGELFFGEGSRLTVL.

The chain employs TRBV28 and TRBJ2-7; D unclear. The germline V gene has CDR1 MDHEN and CDR2 SYDVKM. The CDR3 covers 15 residues. V lost 2 bases and J 2 bases, leaving 13 bases between the germline ends. The CDR3 sequence is CASSLGDSRTYEQYF. The CDR3 bases are TGTGCCAGCAGTTTAGGAGACTCCCGGACCTACGAGCAGTACTTC. Filled out from reference TRBV28 and TRBJ2-7, the complete variable domain reads DVKVTQSSRYLVKRTGEKVFLECVQDMDHENMFWYRQDPGLGLRLIYFSYDVKMKEKGDIPEGYSVSREKKERFSLILESASTNQTSMYLCASSLGDSRTYEQYFGPGTRLTVT.

By frequency in the sample, this clone is large. The rearrangement joins TRBV7-2 to TRBJ2-5; D is undetermined. The CDR3 runs 13 residues. V gave up 5 bases and J gave up 4 bases, with 11 bases separating them. The V gene's germline CDR1 is SGHTA and CDR2 FQGNSA. In DNA form, the CDR3 reads TGTGCCAGCAGCATCGAGATGGGAGAGACCCAGTACTTC. Translating gives CASSIEMGETQYF.

This clone has a handful of counts. The V gene is TRBV6-4, the J gene TRBJ2-1; 9 bases agree with TRBD2. The V segment lost 4 bases and the J segment 7 bases; nucleotides outside the gene matches: 8. The V gene's germline CDR1 is MRHNA and CDR2 SNTAGT. The CDR3 is 15 amino acids. CDR3 protein: CASSVRLAGFNEQFF. The CDR3, as DNA: TGTGCCAGCAGTGTGCGTCTAGCGGGATTTAATGAGCAGTTCTTC.

This clone was picked up one time. The chain is built from TRBV20-1 and TRBJ2-1; TRBD2 matches 8 bases. From germline, CDR1 is DFQATT and CDR2 SNEGSKA (reference sequence). Trimming took 7 bases from V and 2 from J; bases not matched to a gene: 10. The length of the CDR3 is 15 residues. CDR3 nucleotides: TGCAGTGGGGGGGTACCGGGAGGGGCCTACAATGAGCAGTTCTTC. Its translation is CSGGVPGGAYNEQFF.

V gene TRBV20-1 combines with J gene TRBJ2-3; 12 bases match TRBD2. The ends lost 1 base at V and 4 bases at J; junction bases unmatched: 0. The length of the CDR3 is 14 residues. Germline V CDR1 and CDR2: DFQATT, SNEGSKA (reference sequence). CDR3 nucleotide sequence: TGCAGTGCTAGAGCTAGCGGGGGGGCAGATACGCAGTATTTT. Protein sequence: CSARASGGADTQYF.

The chain links TRBV6-9 to TRBJ2-2; D possibly corresponds to TRBD1 (5 bases). The CDR3 sequence is 15 residues long. Germline V gives CDR1 MNHGY, CDR2 SVAAGI. Trimming shortened V by 8 bases and J by 3 bases, and 16 bases separated the two germline ends. CDR3 protein: CASGSVQADTGELFF. For the CDR3, the DNA is TGTGCCAGCGGTTCAGTACAGGCGGACACCGGGGAGCTGTTTTTT.

This clone was seen a handful of times. The chain uses TRBV6-1 and TRBJ1-2; D perhaps matches TRBD1 (6 bases). CDR3 length: 16 residues. Germline V lookup: CDR1 MNHNS, CDR2 SASEGT. Trimming removed 3 bases from V and 2 bases from J, with 16 bases in between. CDR3 sequence reads: CASSEAGVQGNYGYTF. The CDR3 bases are TGTGCCAGCAGTGAGGCCGGAGTCCAGGGGAACTATGGCTACACCTTC.

The V and J genes are TRBV5-1 and TRBJ2-7, with D perhaps TRBD2 (7 bases). This CDR3 has 17 residues. V lost 0 bases to trimming and J lost 2 bases, with 18 bases between them. The germline gives CDR1 SGHRS, CDR2 YFSETQ. DNA for the CDR3: TGCGCCAGCAGCTTGGCCGTTGGGGGGGCGATCCCCTACGAGCAGTACTTC. Translated: CASSLAVGGAIPYEQYF.

This clone has just a few counts. Because the CDR3 is missing its conserved closing phenylalanine or tryptophan, this is likely a read error. The chain employs TRBV27 and TRBJ1-5; D possibly corresponds to TRBD1 (6 bases). Germline loops: CDR1 MNHEY, CDR2 SMNVEV (reference sequence). V lost 3 bases, J lost 5 bases, and 11 bases lay in between. This CDR3 spans 14 amino acids. In nucleotides, the CDR3 is TGTGCCAGCAGTTTCGGAGGGGGAGATCAGCCCCAGCATTCT. It yields the protein CASSFGGGDQPQHS.

This CDR3 is CASRPTGTNYGYTF. The CDR3 DNA follows: TGTGCCAGCAGGCCGACAGGGACCAACTATGGCTACACCTTC. The chain combines TRBV6-1 with TRBJ1-2; 7 bases are a match to TRBD1. Germline-derived CDR1 and CDR2 are MNHNS and SASEGT. CDR3 length equals 14 residues. V lost 6 bases and J lost 2; bases outside the gene matches: 6.

For the CDR3, the DNA is TGTGCCAGCAGTGAAGGGGTGACCGCTGGGGCCAACGTCCTGACTTTC. Its protein product is CASSEGVTAGANVLTF. The chain couples TRBV6-1 to TRBJ2-6; unclear D gene. The germline gives CDR1 MNHNS, CDR2 SASEGT. The CDR3 contains 16 residues. V lost 1 base and J 2 bases, leaving 9 bases between the germline ends.

The chain joins TRBV27 to TRBJ2-1, with 7 bases lining up with TRBD1. The V gene's germline CDR1 is MNHEY and CDR2 SMNVEV (reference sequence). V was pared by 6 bases and J by 2 bases, with 4 bases of the junction left unmatched. The CDR3 runs to 14 residues. CDR3 residues: CASSRTGTYNEQFF. The CDR3 DNA reads TGTGCCAGCAGCCGGACAGGTACCTACAATGAGCAGTTCTTC.

This chain joins TRBV19 and TRBJ2-2; 12 nucleotides align to TRBD2. This CDR3 is 17 amino acids long. V lost 6 bases, J lost 7 bases, and 12 bases stayed unmatched. Germline V CDR1 and CDR2: LNHDA, SQIVND (reference sequence). This CDR3 is CASSVSSGRAQVGELFF. The CDR3 DNA follows: TGTGCCAGTAGCGTGTCTAGCGGGAGGGCTCAGGTCGGGGAGCTGTTTTTT. Full variable domain (remainder filled in from reference TRBV19 and TRBJ2-2): DGGITQSPKYLFRKEGQNVTLSCEQNLNHDAMYWYRQDPGQGLRLIYYSQIVNDFQKGDIAEGYSVSREKKESFPLTVTSAQKNPTAFYLCASSVSSGRAQVGELFFGEGSRLTVL.

The rearrangement joins TRBV30 to TRBJ2-2; D uncertain. The germline CDR1 and CDR2 sequences are GTSNPN and SVGIG (reference sequence). CDR3 length equals 13 residues. Between the trimmed V and J ends, which lost 4 bases and 0 bases, there was a span of 6 bases. The CDR3 bases are TGTGCCTGGAACGGCGCGAACACCGGGGAGCTGTTTTTT. It translates to CAWNGANTGELFF.

V and J are TRBV6-4 and TRBJ2-7; tentatively, D is TRBD1 or TRBD2 (5 bases each). CDR3 size: 14 residues. Germline V gene lookup returns CDR1 MRHNA and CDR2 SNTAGT. Between the trimmed V and J ends, which lost 10 bases and 0 bases, there was a span of 16 bases. The DNA for the CDR3 is TGTGCCACCTTCAACGAGGGGAGCTCCTACGAGCAGTACTTC. Its protein product is CATFNEGSSYEQYF.

The J gene is TRBJ1-2, the V gene TRBV28; 10 bases are a match to TRBD1. Germline V gives CDR1 MDHEN, CDR2 SYDVKM. The CDR3 spans 15 residues. The V and J ends lost 6 bases and 6 bases, in that order; junction bases with no gene match: 10. CDR3 region: CASRGMDRGINGYTF. The DNA of the CDR3 is TGTGCCAGCAGGGGAATGGACAGGGGGATTAATGGCTACACCTTC.

The V gene is TRBV5-5, the J gene TRBJ2-1, with D tentatively TRBD1 (5 bases). In germline, CDR1 is SGHKS, CDR2 YYEKEE (reference sequence). V was cut by 1 base and J by 5 bases, with 10 bases left in between. The CDR3 extends over 14 amino acids. The CDR3 region is CASSLSRANNEQFF. The CDR3 coding sequence is TGTGCCAGCAGCTTGTCCAGGGCGAACAATGAGCAGTTCTTC.

The chain employs TRBV20-1 and TRBJ2-1; 11 positions agree with TRBD2. This CDR3 region has 14 residues. From germline, CDR1 is DFQATT and CDR2 SNEGSKA (reference sequence). V lost 3 bases and J lost 12; bases outside the gene matches: 10. The CDR3 region has the DNA TGCAGTGCTAGTCCATTAGCGGGAGGGGTTGCGCAGTTCTTC. Translating gives CSASPLAGGVAQFF.